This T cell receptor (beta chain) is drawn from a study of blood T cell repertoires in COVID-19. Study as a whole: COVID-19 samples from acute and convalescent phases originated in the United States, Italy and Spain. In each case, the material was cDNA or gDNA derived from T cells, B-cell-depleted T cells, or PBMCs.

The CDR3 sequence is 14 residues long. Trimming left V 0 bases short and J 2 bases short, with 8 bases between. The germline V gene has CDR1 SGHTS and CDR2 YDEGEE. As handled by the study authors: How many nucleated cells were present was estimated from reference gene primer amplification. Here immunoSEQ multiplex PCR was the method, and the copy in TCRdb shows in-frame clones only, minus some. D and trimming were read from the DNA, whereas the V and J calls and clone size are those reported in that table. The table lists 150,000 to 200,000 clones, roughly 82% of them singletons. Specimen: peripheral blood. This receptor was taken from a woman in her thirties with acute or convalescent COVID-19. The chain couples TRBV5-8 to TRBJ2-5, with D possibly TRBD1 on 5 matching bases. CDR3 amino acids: CASSLGTGQETQYF. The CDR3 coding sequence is TGTGCCAGCAGCTTGGGTACAGGACAAGAGACCCAGTACTTC.